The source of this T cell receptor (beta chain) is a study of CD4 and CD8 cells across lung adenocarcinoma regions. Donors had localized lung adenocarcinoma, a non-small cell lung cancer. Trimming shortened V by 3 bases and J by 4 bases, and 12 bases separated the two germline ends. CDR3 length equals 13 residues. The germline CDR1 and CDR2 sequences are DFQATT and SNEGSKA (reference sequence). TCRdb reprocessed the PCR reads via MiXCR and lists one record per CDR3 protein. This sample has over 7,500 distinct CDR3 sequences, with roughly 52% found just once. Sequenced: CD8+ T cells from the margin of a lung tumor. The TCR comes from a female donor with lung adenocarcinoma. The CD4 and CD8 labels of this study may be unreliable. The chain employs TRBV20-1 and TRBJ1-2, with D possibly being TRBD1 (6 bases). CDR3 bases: TGCAGTGCTAGTAGTAGGGGGGTCTATGGCTACACCTTC. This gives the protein CSASSRGVYGYTF.